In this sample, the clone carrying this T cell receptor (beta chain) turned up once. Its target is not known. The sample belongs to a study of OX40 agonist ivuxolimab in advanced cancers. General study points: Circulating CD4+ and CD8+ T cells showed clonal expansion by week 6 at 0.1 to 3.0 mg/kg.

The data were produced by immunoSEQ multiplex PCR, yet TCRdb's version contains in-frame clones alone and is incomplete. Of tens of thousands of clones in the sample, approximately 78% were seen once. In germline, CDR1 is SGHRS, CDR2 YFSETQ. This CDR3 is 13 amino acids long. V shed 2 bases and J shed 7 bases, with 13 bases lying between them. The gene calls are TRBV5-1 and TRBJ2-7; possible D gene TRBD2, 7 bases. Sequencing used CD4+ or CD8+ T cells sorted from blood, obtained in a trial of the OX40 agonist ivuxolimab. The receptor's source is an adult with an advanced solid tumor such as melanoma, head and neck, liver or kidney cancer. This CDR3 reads CASSFGGRGEQYF. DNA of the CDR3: TGCGCCAGCAGCTTCGGGGGGCGTGGAGAGCAGTACTTC.